These T cell receptor beta chains were read from a single sample in a study of radiotherapy plus CTLA-4 blockade in lung cancer. The table came from immunoSEQ multiplex PCR; TCRdb's copy has only in-frame clones and leaves some out. In the table there are some 50,000 clones, more than 60% of which are singletons. The sample consisted of peripheral blood, taken from a patient treated with radiotherapy plus ipilimumab. These TCRs come from a human donor with non-small cell lung cancer who had a partial response to radiotherapy plus ipilimumab. CDR3s include the opening cysteine and the closing phenylalanine or tryptophan. D genes are given only for firm matches. Not every row has a clone size; where given, it reads once, few, many or a size class.

TRBV12-5,.,TRBD1,TRBJ1-1,TGTGCTAGTGGTTTGGACAGGGGAAACACTGAAGCTTTCTTT,CASGLDRGNTEAFF
TRBV11-2,few,.,TRBJ2-1,TGTGCCAGCAGCTTAGGGCTTCGCAGCTCCTACAATGAGCAGTTCTTC,CASSLGLRSSYNEQFF
TRBV28,.,.,TRBJ2-5,TGTGCCAGCAGTTTACAGGGCGGTGTTCAAGAGACCCAGTACTTC,CASSLQGGVQETQYF
TRBV6-5,.,TRBD2,TRBJ2-3,TGTGCCAGCAGTTACAAGAGCGGGGGGTTTGCAGATACGCAGTATTTT,CASSYKSGGFADTQYF
TRBV19,.,.,TRBJ2-6,TGTGCCAGTACCCGGGGGGCAGGCTCTGGGGCCAACGTCCTGACTTTC,CASTRGAGSGANVLTF
TRBV2,few,TRBD2,TRBJ2-3,TGTGCCAGCAGTACTAGCGGGACCCCCCGAAGGGCGCAGTATTTT,CASSTSGTPRRAQYF
TRBV7-9,.,.,TRBJ1-1,TGTGCCAGCACCTTGGGGGGGGCGGGCACTGAAGCTTTCTTT,CASTLGGAGTEAFF
TRBV28,.,.,TRBJ2-2,TGTGCCAGCAGTTTATCGAGCGGACCCACCGGGGAGCTGTTTTTT,CASSLSSGPTGELFF
TRBV5-1,.,.,TRBJ2-5,TGCGCCAGCTGTTACGACAGGCTTTCAGAGACCCAGTACTTC,CASCYDRLSETQYF
TRBV9,few,TRBD1,TRBJ2-7,TGTGCCAGCAGCGTGGGGACAGGGAGTATTGAGCAGTACTTC,CASSVGTGSIEQYF